This T cell receptor (beta chain) appears in the sequencing data of a study of T cells after yellow fever vaccination (dated by TCRdb to between 2019 and 2020). About the investigation overall: Libraries from fractions with low cell numbers were prepared with the SMART-Seq v4 Ultra Low Input RNA kit. To follow T-cell clones before and after primary and booster YFV17D yellow fever vaccination, bulk TCR alpha and beta repertoires were sequenced over time. Two healthy male donors, one aged 18 to 30 and one aged 30 to 40 years, made up the cohort. Blood was drawn at multiple timepoints before and after primary and secondary immunization, with bulk PBMC replicates and cell subsets isolated. General study outcomes and caveats: Because the study included only two donors, the extent to which the findings can be generalized is limited. The secondary T-cell response was found to be weaker but faster than the primary response, with a peak reached on day 5 rather than on day 15. Computational filtering was needed because FACS-sorted repertoires could contain abundant contaminating clonotypes from the bulk population. A small share of clonotypes occurred in both CD4 and CD8 compartments, likely arising from convergent recombination. After the booster, most clones that had expanded after primary vaccination were detected again (roughly 96% of CD4 and around nine tenths of CD8), suggesting broad maintenance of memory.

Its CDR3 holds 15 amino acids, cysteine through phenylalanine. The retained sequence is limited to the CDR3, 45 bases, with the frame set at the first base. CDR1 and CDR2 are drawn from the germline V gene: MNHNS, SASEGT. Compared with germline, V lacks 6 bases and J lacks 7 bases; bases without a gene match: 7. In this sample, this clonotype turned up a few times. Its antigen specificity is not known. One base away there is no much larger clone; base qualities are not given. TCR cDNA was synthesized by 5'RACE template switching, which introduced a universal primer site and unique molecular identifiers. Priming of cDNA synthesis was performed from both the TCR alpha and TCR beta constant segments. Library amplification involved two PCR steps, and the second step added sample barcodes and sequencing adapters. Libraries were sequenced on Illumina HiSeq 2500 (2x100 bp) or NovaSeq (2x150 bp). In the source study's methods: Reads were demultiplexed and collapsed into UMI consensus sequences with MIGEC, and V(D)J alignment was performed with MiXCR. Clonotypes responding to the vaccine were identified with edgeR on replicate PBMC samples, with the criteria of FDR below 0.01 and a log2 fold change above 5 up to day 15. Bulk clonotypes were assigned CD4 or CD8 identity according to which sequenced CD4 or CD8 repertoire held them at higher abundance. TCRdb trimmed public reads at Q25 via fastp, called clones via MiXCR and kept in-frame beta chains. All rows with the same CDR3 protein become a single entry with the most common DNA and genes. TCRdb, rather than the study authors, made the V and J calls. Here the sample has more than 250,000 distinct CDR3 sequences; 6.8% occur a single time. The ten largest clones represent over 15% of the sample.

The sample's treatment or condition label is to be understood as: live attenuated yellow fever vaccine strain. At each blood-draw timepoint, two biological replicates of bulk PBMCs were collected. A standard Ficoll-Paque protocol was used to isolate PBMCs from peripheral blood. TriZol was used to extract RNA from bulk PBMCs, from CD4 and CD8 fractions, and from dextramer-positive and dextramer-negative fractions. The receptor chain draws on TRBV6-1 and TRBJ1-6, with TRBD1 identical over 9 junction bases. The sample was PBMCs, taken about 41 days after the first yellow fever vaccination. This TCR was recovered from a man between 18 and 29 years old who received the YFV17D yellow fever vaccine. The nucleotides read TGTGCCAGCAGCAAGTCGACAGGGGGAAATTCACCCCTCCACTTT. Its translation reads: CASSKSTGGNSPLHF.